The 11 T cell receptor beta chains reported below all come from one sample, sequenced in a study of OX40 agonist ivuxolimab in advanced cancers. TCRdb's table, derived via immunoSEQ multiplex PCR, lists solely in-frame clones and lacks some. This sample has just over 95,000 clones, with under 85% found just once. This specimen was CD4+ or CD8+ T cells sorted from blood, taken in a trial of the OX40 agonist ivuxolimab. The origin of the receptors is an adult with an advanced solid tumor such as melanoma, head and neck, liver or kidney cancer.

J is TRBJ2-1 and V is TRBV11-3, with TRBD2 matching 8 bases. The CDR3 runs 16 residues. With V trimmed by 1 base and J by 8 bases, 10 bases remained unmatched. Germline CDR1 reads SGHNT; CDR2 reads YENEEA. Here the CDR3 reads CASSLVGTSPQYEQFF. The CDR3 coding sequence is TGTGCCAGCAGCTTAGTTGGGACTAGTCCCCAATATGAGCAGTTCTTC. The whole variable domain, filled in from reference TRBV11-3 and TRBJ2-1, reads EAGVVQSPRYKIIEKKQPVAFWCNPISGHNTLYWYLQNLGQGPELLIRYENEEAVDDSQLPKDRFSAERLKGVDSTLKIQPAELGDSAVYLCASSLVGTSPQYEQFFGPGTRLTVL.

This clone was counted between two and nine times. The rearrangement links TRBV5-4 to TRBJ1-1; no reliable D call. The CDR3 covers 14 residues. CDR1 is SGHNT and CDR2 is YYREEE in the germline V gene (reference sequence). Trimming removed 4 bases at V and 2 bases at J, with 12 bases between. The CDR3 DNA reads TGTGCCAGCAGCGCCGGGATTTACAACACTGAAGCTTTCTTT. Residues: CASSAGIYNTEAFF.

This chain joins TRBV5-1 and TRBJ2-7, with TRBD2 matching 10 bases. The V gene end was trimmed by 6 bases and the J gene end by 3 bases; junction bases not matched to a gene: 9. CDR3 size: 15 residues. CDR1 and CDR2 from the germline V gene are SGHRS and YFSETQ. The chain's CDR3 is CASNILAGDIYEQYF. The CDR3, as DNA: TGCGCCAGCAACATCCTAGCGGGAGATATCTACGAGCAGTACTTC.

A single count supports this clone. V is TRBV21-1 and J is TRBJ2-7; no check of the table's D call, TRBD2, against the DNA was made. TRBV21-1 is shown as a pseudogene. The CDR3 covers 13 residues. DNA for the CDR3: TGTGCCAGCAGCAACCATCTAACCTACGAGCAGTACTTC. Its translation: CASSNHLTYEQYF.

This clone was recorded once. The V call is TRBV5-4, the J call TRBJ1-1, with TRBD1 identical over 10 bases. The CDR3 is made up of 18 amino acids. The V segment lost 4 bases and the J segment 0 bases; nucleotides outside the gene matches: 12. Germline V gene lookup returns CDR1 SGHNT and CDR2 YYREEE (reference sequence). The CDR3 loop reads CASSKDRGRDPMNTEAFF. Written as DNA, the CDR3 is TGTGCCAGCAGCAAAGACAGGGGGCGGGACCCCATGAACACTGAAGCTTTCTTT.

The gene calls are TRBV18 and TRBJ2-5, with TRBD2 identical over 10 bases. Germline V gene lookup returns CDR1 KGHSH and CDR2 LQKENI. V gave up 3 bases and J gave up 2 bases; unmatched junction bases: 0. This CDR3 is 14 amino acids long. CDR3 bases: TGTGCCAGCTCACCGGGACTAGCGCAAGAGACCCAGTACTTC. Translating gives CASSPGLAQETQYF.

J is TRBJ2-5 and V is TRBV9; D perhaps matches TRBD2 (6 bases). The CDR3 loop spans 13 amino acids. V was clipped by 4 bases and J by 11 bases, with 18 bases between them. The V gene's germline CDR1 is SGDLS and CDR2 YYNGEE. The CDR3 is CASSFTPGEEQYF. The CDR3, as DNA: TGTGCCAGCAGCTTCACTCCGGGGGAGGAGCAGTACTTC.

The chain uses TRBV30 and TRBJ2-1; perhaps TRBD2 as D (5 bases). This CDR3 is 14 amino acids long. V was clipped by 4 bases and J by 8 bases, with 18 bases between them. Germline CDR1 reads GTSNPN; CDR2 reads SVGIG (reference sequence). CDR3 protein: CAWKQAERPHEQFF. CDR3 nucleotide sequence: TGTGCCTGGAAACAAGCGGAACGTCCGCATGAGCAGTTCTTC.

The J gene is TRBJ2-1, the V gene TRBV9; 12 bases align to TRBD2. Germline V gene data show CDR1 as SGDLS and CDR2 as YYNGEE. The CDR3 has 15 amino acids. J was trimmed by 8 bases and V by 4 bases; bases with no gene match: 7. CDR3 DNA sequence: TGTGCCAGCAGCCCGACTAGCGGGAGTACCGATGAGCAGTTCTTC. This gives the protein CASSPTSGSTDEQFF.

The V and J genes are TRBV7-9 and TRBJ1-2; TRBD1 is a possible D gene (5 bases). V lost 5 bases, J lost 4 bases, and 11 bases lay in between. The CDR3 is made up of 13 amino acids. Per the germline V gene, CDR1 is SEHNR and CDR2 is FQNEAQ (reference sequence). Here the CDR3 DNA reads TGTGCCAGCAGCGACAGATTTACCTATGGCTACACCTTC. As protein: CASSDRFTYGYTF.

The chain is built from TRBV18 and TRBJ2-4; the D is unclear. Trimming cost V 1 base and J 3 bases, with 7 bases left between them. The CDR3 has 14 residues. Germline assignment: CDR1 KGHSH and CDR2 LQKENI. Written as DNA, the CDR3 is TGTGCCAGCTCACCACTCGCAGGCAAAAACATTCAGTACTTC. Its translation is CASSPLAGKNIQYF. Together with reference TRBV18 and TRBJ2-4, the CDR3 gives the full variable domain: NAGVMQNPRHLVRRRGQEARLRCSPMKGHSHVYWYRQLPEEGLKFMVYLQKENIIDESGMPKERFSAEFPKEGPSILRIQQVVRGDSAAYFCASSPLAGKNIQYFGAGTRLSVL.